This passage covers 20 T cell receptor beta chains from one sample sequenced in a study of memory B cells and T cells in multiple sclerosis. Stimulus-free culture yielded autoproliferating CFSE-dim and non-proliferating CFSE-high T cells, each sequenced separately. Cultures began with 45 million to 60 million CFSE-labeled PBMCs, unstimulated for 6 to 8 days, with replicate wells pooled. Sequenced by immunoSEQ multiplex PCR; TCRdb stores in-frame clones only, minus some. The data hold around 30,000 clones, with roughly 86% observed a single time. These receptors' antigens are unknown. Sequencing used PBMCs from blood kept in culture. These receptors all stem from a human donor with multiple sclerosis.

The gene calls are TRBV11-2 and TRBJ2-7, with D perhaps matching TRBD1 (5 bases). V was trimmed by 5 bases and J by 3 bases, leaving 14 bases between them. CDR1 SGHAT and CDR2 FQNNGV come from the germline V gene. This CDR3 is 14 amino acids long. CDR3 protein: CASSQVRVNYEQYF. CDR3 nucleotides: TGTGCCAGCAGCCAAGTCAGGGTGAACTACGAGCAGTACTTC.

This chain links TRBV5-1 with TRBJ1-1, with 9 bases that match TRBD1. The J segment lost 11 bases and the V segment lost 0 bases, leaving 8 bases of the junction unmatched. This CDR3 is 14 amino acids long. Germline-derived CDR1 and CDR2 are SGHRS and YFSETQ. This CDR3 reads CASSLGRGTGTAFF. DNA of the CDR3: TGCGCCAGCAGCTTGGGTAGGGGGACAGGGACGGCTTTCTTT.

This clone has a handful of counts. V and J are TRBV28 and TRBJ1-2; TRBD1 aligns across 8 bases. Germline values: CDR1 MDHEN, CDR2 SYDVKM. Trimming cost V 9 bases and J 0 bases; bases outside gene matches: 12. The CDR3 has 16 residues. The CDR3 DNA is TGTGCCAGTTCGACGACAGGGGAAGGGGCTAACTATGGCTACACCTTC. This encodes CASSTTGEGANYGYTF.

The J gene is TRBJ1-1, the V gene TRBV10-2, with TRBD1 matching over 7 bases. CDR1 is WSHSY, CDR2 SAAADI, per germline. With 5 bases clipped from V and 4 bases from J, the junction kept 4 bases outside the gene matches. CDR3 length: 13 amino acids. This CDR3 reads CASSHRGTTEAFF. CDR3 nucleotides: TGCGCCAGCAGTCACAGGGGTACCACTGAAGCTTTCTTT.

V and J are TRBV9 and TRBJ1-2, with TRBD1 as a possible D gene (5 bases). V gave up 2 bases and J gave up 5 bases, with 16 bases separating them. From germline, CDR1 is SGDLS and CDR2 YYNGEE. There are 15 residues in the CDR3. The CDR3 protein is CASSVNPQGSYGYTF. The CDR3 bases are TGTGCCAGCAGCGTTAATCCTCAGGGCTCGTATGGCTACACCTTC.

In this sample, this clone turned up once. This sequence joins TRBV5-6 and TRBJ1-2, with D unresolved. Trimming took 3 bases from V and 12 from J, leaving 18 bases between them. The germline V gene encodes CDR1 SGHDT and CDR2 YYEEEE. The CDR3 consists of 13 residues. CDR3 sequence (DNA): TGTGCCAGCAGCTCTACCTCCGACGGAGCTGACACCTTC. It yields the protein CASSSTSDGADTF.

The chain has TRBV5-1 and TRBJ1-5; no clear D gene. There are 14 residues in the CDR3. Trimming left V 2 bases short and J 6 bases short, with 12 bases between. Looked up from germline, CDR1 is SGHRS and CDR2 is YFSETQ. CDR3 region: CASSFGSVGQPQHF. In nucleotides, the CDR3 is TGCGCCAGCAGCTTCGGGAGTGTTGGTCAGCCCCAGCATTTT.

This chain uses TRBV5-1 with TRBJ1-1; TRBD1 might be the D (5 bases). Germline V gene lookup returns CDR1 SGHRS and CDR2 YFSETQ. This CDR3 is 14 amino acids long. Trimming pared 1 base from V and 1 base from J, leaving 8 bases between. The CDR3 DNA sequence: TGCGCCAGCAGCTTGCGCGGGGGGAACACTGAAGCTTTCTTT. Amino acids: CASSLRGGNTEAFF. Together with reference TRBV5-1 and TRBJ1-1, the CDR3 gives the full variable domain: KAGVTQTPRYLIKTRGQQVTLSCSPISGHRSVSWYQQTPGQGLQFLFEYFSETQRNKGNFPGRFSGRQFSNSRSEMNVSTLELGDSALYLCASSLRGGNTEAFFGQGTRLTVV.

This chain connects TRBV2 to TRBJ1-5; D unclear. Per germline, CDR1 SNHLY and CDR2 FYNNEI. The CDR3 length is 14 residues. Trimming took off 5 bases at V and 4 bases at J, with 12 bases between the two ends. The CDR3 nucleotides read TGTGCCAGCAGTATCGGGAAAGCTAATCAGCCCCAGCATTTT. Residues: CASSIGKANQPQHF.

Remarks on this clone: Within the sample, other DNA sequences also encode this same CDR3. The CDR3 DNA reads as TGTGCCAGCAATCCGCATCTACAGGGACGGGATGGCTACACCTTC. Amino acid sequence: CASNPHLQGRDGYTF. This chain uses TRBV6-1 with TRBJ1-2, with a tentative D call TRBD1 (6 bases). Trimming stripped 7 bases from V and 6 bases from J, with 21 bases between. There are 15 residues in the CDR3. CDR1 MNHNS and CDR2 SASEGT come from the germline V gene.

CDR3 in DNA: TGTGCCAGCAGCTCAAGACAGGTAGGAGGTCGCGAGCAGTACTTC. This sequence encodes CASSSRQVGGREQYF. V gene TRBV11-1 combines with J gene TRBJ2-7; D may be TRBD1 (6 bases). CDR3 length equals 15 residues. The germline V gene encodes CDR1 SGHAT and CDR2 FQDESV (reference sequence). V was pared by 4 bases and J by 6 bases, with 19 bases between.

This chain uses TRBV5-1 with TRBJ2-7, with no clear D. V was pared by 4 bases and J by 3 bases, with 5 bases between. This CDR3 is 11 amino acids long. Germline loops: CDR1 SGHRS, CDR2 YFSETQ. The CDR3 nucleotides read TGCGCCAGCAGCATGGACTACGAGCAGTACTTC. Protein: CASSMDYEQYF.

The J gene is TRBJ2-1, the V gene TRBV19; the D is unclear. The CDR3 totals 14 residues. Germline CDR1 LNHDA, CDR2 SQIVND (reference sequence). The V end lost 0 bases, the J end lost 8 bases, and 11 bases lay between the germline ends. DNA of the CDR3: TGTGCCAGTAGTATAGATACTCAGGTGTATGAGCAGTTCTTC. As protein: CASSIDTQVYEQFF.

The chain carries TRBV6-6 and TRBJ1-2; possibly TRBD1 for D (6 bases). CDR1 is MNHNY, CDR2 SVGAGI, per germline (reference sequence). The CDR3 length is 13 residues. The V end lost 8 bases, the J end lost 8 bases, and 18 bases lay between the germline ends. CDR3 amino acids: CASGPGTPSGYTF. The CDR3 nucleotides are TGTGCCAGCGGGCCCGGGACACCTTCCGGCTACACCTTC.

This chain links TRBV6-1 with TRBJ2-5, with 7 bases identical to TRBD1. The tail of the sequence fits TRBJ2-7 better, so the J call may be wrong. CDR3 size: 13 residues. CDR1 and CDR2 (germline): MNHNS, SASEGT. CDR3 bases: TGTGCCAGCAGTGCCCGGGACAGCTACGAGCAGTACTTC. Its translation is CASSARDSYEQYF.

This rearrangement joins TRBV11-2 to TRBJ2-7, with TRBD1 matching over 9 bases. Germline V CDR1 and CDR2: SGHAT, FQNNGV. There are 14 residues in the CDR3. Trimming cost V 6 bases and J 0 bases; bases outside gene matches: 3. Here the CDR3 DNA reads TGTGCCAGCAGTCCGGGACAGGGCTCCTACGAGCAGTACTTC. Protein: CASSPGQGSYEQYF. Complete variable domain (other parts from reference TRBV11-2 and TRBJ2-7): EAGVAQSPRYKIIEKRQSVAFWCNPISGHATLYWYQQILGQGPKLLIQFQNNGVVDDSQLPKDRFSAERLKGVDSTLKIQPAKLEDSAVYLCASSPGQGSYEQYFGPGTRLTVT.

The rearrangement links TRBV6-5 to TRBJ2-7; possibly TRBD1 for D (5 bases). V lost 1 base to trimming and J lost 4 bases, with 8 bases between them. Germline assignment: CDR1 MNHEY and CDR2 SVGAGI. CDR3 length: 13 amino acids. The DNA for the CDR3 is TGTGCCAGCAGTTACTGGCAGGGATACGAGCAGTACTTC. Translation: CASSYWQGYEQYF.

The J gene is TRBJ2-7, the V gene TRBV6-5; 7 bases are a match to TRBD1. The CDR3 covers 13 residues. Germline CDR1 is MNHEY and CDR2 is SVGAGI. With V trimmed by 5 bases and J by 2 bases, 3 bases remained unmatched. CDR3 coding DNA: TGTGCCAGCAGTCTAGGGACAGCCTACGAGCAGTACTTC. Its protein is CASSLGTAYEQYF.

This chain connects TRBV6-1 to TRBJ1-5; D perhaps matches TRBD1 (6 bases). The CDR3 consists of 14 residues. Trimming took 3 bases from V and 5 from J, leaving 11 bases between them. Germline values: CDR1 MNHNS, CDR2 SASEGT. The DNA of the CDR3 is TGTGCCAGCAGTGACGGCAGGGGTTATCAGCCCCAGCATTTT. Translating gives CASSDGRGYQPQHF.

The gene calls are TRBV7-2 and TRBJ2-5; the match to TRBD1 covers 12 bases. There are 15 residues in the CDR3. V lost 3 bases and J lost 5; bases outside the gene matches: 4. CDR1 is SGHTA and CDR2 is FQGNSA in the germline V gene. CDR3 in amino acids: CASSLGQGAFETQYF. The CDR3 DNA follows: TGTGCCAGCAGCTTGGGACAGGGGGCTTTCGAGACCCAGTACTTC.